This entry describes one T cell receptor (beta chain). Its antigen remains undetermined. Per-nucleotide qualities are absent, and no much larger clonotype sits a single base away. TCRbeta CDR3 regions were amplified from genomic DNA by means of the immunoSEQ Assay, a bias-controlled multiplex PCR. As for the authors' bioinformatics: The number of nucleated cells in each sample was estimated by amplification of reference gene primers within the assay. To quantify the absolute abundance of each unique TCRbeta CDR3 rearrangement, sequence reads were collapsed and filtered. For each sample, productive Simpson clonality was calculated by taking the square root of Simpson's diversity index across productive rearrangements. Entries here come from immuneACCESS through TCRdb and include only in-frame sequences with V and J called. Some clones fail to appear in such tables; in the studies checked, an unresolved V gene covers under half of the shortfall, and the cause of the remainder is unknown. V, J and clone size derive from that table, while D and trimming were established from the DNA sequence. The sample table lists roughly 50,000 clones, more than 90% of them with a count of one. The ten largest clones take up 3.9% of the sample.

The data stem from a study of blood T cell repertoires in COVID-19 (dated by TCRdb to about 2020). With respect to the entire study: Samples covering the acute and convalescent phases of COVID-19 were provided by collaborators in the United States, Italy and Spain. The material from the prospective study consisted of cDNA or gDNA derived from T cells, B-cell-depleted T cells, or PBMCs. The dataset comprised deeply sampled blood TCRbeta repertoires from subjects exposed to, actively infected with, or recovered from COVID-19. A freely available public database, intended as a resource for researchers studying the immune response to SARS-CoV-2, is where the repertoires were released. The samples were drawn from two sources: the first 160 participants of the ongoing ImmuneRACE study, and over 950 subjects contributed by 6 global collaborators. The sample metadata nearly always contained a de-identified subject ID, COVID-19 status, age in years and sex. Where available, HLA class I and class II types were taken from metadata supplied by the sample provider and were not determined by assay-based typing.

From cysteine to phenylalanine, the CDR3 is 13 amino acids long. The CDR3 DNA has 39 bases and is translated from base 1. Clipping removes 3 bases from V and 8 bases from J, with 4 as the unmatched junction base count. CDR1 is given as LNHDA and CDR2 as SQIVND, both from the germline V gene (reference sequence). What the study reported, not specific to this receptor: How much clinical and demographic metadata was included differed by source and by participant, and the metadata was provided uncurated.

Whole blood was collected in K2EDTA tubes by collaborating institutions according to the institutions' own protocols. Collaborator samples were shipped for TCRbeta analysis as frozen whole blood, isolated PBMCs, or DNA extracted from either sample type. Sequencing was done on a sample of peripheral blood. The TCR was taken from a man over 45 with acute or convalescent COVID-19. The chain is assembled from TRBV19 and TRBJ2-1; the junction holds 7 bases that match TRBD1. This receptor carries the CDR3 CASSIKGGHEQFF. The DNA sequence is TGTGCCAGTAGTATCAAAGGGGGCCATGAGCAGTTCTTC.